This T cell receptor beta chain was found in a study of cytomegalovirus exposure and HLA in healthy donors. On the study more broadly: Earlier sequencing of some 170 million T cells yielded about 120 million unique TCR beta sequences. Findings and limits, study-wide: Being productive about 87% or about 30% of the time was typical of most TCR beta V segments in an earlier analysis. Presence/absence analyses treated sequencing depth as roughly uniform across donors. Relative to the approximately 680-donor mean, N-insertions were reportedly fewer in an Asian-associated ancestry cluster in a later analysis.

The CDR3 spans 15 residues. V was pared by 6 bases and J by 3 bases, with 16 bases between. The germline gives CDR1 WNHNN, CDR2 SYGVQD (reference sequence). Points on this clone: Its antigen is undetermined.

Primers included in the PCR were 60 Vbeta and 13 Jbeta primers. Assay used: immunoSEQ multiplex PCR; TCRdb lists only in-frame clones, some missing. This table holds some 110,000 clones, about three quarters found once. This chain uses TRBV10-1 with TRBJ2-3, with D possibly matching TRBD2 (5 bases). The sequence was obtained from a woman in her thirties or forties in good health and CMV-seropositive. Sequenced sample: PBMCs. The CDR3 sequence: CASSPRGIETDTQYF. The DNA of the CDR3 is TGCGCCAGCAGCCCGAGAGGGATCGAAACAGATACGCAGTATTTT.